The clone carrying this TCR beta chain was counted ten times or more. Its antigen is not known. TCRdb processed the 5' RACE reads anew with MiXCR; each CDR3 protein has one entry. The table lists 250,000 to 350,000 distinct CDR3 sequences, roughly 9% of them singletons. The record originates from a study of identical twins. Broader study findings: The analysis was cross-sectional rather than longitudinal within donors. There were fewer insertions in abundant cord blood beta clonotypes, but memory repertoires showed no such pattern. Invariant T cells like MAIT and iNKT could partly confound the zero-insertion analyses.

Everyone who gave samples was a healthy Caucasian. V was pared by 1 base and J by 5 bases, with 6 bases between. Germline CDR1 reads SQVTM; CDR2 reads ANQGSEA. The CDR3 runs to 12 residues. This sample was also put to use in a study of yellow fever vaccine responses in identical twins.

Sequenced: CD8+ T cells sorted from blood. The clonotype originates from a woman aged 18-29 years in good health. This chain joins TRBV29-1 and TRBJ2-4, with D possibly being TRBD1 (5 bases). The CDR3 reads CSVEVTENIQYF. Written as DNA, the CDR3 is TGCAGCGTTGAAGTGACAGAAAACATTCAGTACTTC.